These 10 T cell receptor beta chains were sequenced from one sample in a study of vaccination effects on CD4 cells after COVID-19. After expansion with viral peptide pools in the ViraFEST assay, antigen-specific CD4+ T cells were sequenced. Subsequent to 10 days of culture, CD4+ T cells were isolated. This individual tested PCR-positive for SARS-CoV-2 infection between March and December 2020. TCRdb keeps only in-frame clones here, not all; method: immunoSEQ multiplex PCR. The sample includes 20,000 or so clones, roughly four fifths of them seen just once. The antigens of these receptors remain unknown. Sequenced material: CD4+ T cells from PBMCs cultured with SARS-CoV-2 spike peptides, taken before COVID-19 vaccination. These receptors were obtained from a human donor who had a prior SARS-CoV-2 infection.

The V call is TRBV5-8, the J call TRBJ2-5; D gene uncertain. The germline gives CDR1 SGHTS, CDR2 YDEGEE. CDR3 length: 16 residues. The V end was cut by 1 base, the J end by 1 base, with 14 bases between. This chain's CDR3 is CASSLFKRRSQETQYF. The DNA for the CDR3 is TGTGCCAGCAGCTTGTTTAAACGCCGTAGCCAAGAGACCCAGTACTTC.

The chain employs TRBV7-9 and TRBJ1-1; D not certain. V gave up 4 bases and J gave up 7 bases, with 7 bases separating them. This CDR3 is built from 11 residues. The germline V gene has CDR1 SEHNR and CDR2 FQNEAQ (reference sequence). As DNA, the CDR3 is TGTGCCAGCAGCTATACAGATGAAGCTTTCTTT. Translating it yields CASSYTDEAFF.

The V and J genes are TRBV2 and TRBJ2-7; TRBD2 aligns across 10 bases. Trimming cost V 7 bases and J 3 bases; bases outside gene matches: 9. Germline CDR1 is SNHLY and CDR2 is FYNNEI. This CDR3 is 15 amino acids long. The CDR3 DNA reads TGTGCCAGCACCCAGCGGGGGGGAAACCACTACGAGCAGTACTTC. Encoded protein: CASTQRGGNHYEQYF.

The chain uses TRBV21-1 and TRBJ1-1. TRBV21-1 is tagged as a pseudogene. The CDR3 consists of 19 residues. The CDR3 DNA reads TGTGCCAGCAGCAAGGCGGCCAGGGGGGGCGTTTATGGGGTCACTGAAGCTTTCTTT. Protein product: CASSKAARGGVYGVTEAFF.

V usage is TRBV5-1 and J usage is TRBJ2-7; D could derive from TRBD1 or TRBD2 (6 bases each). The ends were cut back, 0 bases at V and 2 bases at J, with 9 bases in the middle. The germline gives CDR1 SGHRS, CDR2 YFSETQ. This CDR3 spans 14 amino acids. CDR3 sequence reads: CASSLGGAPYEQYF. The CDR3 nucleotides read TGCGCCAGCAGCTTGGGGGGGGCACCCTACGAGCAGTACTTC.

The chain carries TRBV11-3 and TRBJ2-3; 7 bases are a match to TRBD2. The J segment lost 4 bases and the V segment lost 3 bases, leaving 4 bases of the junction unmatched. CDR1 and CDR2 (germline): SGHNT, YENEEA. CDR3 length: 14 residues. CDR3 loop: CASSFVREADTQYF. In DNA form, the CDR3 reads TGTGCCAGCAGCTTTGTACGGGAGGCAGATACGCAGTATTTT.

The chain uses TRBV27 and TRBJ2-3; the match to TRBD2 covers 11 bases. Losses at the gene ends were 7 bases for V and 8 bases for J; bases not matched to a gene: 8. The CDR3 is 14 residues long. CDR1 is MNHEY and CDR2 is SMNVEV in the germline V gene (reference sequence). The CDR3 DNA sequence: TGTGCCAGCAACCCTGGGACTAGCGGAGGTACGCAGTATTTT. It is translated as CASNPGTSGGTQYF.

The rearrangement links TRBV19 to TRBJ2-7; TRBD1 is a possible D gene (6 bases). V lost 5 bases and J 0 bases, leaving 14 bases between the germline ends. Germline lookup yields CDR1 LNHDA and CDR2 SQIVND (reference sequence). The CDR3 contains 15 residues. CDR3 DNA: TGTGCCAGTAGTGCCACAGGGCTACGCTCCTACGAGCAGTACTTC. Translating gives CASSATGLRSYEQYF.

The V and J genes are TRBV7-9 and TRBJ1-1; D might be TRBD1 (6 bases). The CDR3 loop spans 13 amino acids. The V and J ends lost 5 bases and 4 bases respectively, with 11 bases between them. Germline V gene sequence: CDR1 SEHNR, CDR2 FQNEAQ (reference sequence). The CDR3 sequence: CASSPQGSTEAFF. The CDR3 region has the DNA TGTGCCAGCAGCCCCCAGGGGTCCACTGAAGCTTTCTTT.

This clone showed up just once. This rearrangement joins TRBV15 to TRBJ2-2; 8 bases match TRBD1. Trimming cost V 0 bases and J 6 bases; bases outside gene matches: 3. Germline V gives CDR1 LNHNV, CDR2 YYDKDF (reference sequence). The CDR3 has 15 amino acids. CDR3 loop: CATSREQGDAGELFF. In DNA form, the CDR3 reads TGTGCCACCAGCAGAGAACAGGGGGATGCCGGGGAGCTGTTTTTT.